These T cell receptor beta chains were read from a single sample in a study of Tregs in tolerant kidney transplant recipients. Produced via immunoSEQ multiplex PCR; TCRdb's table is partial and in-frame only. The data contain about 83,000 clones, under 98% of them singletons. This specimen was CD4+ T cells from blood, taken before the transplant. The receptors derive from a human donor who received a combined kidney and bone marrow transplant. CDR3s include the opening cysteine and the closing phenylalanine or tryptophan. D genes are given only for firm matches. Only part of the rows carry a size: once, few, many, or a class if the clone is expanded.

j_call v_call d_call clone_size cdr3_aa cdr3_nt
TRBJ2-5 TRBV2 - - CASSEGGGYSRTQYF TGTGCCAGCAGTGAAGGGGGGGGCTACTCGCGGACCCAGTACTTC
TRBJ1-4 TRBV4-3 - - CASSQGLYEKLFF TGCGCCAGCAGCCAAGGGCTCTATGAAAAACTGTTTTTT
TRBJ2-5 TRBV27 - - CASSSTVQETQYF TGTGCCAGCAGTTCTACGGTCCAAGAGACCCAGTACTTC
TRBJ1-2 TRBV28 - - CASRESANYGYTF TGTGCCAGCAGAGAGTCAGCGAACTATGGCTACACCTTC
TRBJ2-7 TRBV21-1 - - CASSKVGLRTSGRRPSYEQYF TGTGCCAGCAGCAAAGTCGGTCTTAGAACTAGCGGGAGGCGTCCCTCCTACGAGCAGTACTTC
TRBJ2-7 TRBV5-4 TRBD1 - CASSRGQGTYEQYF TGTGCCAGCAGCCGGGGACAGGGTACCTACGAGCAGTACTTC
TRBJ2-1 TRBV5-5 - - CASSLAGYYEQFF TGTGCCAGCAGCTTGGCAGGGTACTATGAGCAGTTCTTC
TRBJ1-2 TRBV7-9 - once CASSLSDRHSSDYGYTF TGTGCCAGCAGCCTCTCGGACAGACACTCGTCGGACTATGGCTACACCTTC
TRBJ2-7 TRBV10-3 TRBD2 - CAISDTSGRRDRAYEQYF TGTGCCATCAGTGATACTAGCGGGAGGAGAGACCGAGCCTACGAGCAGTACTTC
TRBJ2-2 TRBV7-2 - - CASSPVAPTNTGELFF TGTGCCAGCAGCCCCGTGGCACCCACGAACACCGGGGAGCTGTTTTTT
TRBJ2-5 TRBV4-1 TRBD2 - CASSRGTSGGPGETQYF TGCGCCAGCAGCCGGGGGACTAGCGGGGGACCCGGGGAGACCCAGTACTTC
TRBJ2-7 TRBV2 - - CASRRDGEQYF TGTGCCAGCAGGAGGGATGGCGAGCAGTACTTC
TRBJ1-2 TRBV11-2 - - CASSLASRVELYYGYTF TGTGCCAGCAGCTTAGCCTCTCGGGTCGAACTTTACTATGGCTACACCTTC
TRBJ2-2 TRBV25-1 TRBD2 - CASSEFLAGGTNTGELFF TGTGCCAGCAGTGAGTTTTTAGCGGGGGGGACGAACACCGGGGAGCTGTTTTTT
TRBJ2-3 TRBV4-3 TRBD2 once CASSQVASGTGDTQYF TGCGCCAGCAGCCAAGTGGCTAGCGGGACTGGAGATACGCAGTATTTT
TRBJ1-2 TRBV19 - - CASSKHGLYGYTF TGTGCCAGTAGTAAACACGGACTGTATGGCTACACCTTC
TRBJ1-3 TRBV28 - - CASSFGRASGNTIYF TGTGCCAGCAGTTTTGGCAGGGCCTCTGGAAACACCATATATTTT